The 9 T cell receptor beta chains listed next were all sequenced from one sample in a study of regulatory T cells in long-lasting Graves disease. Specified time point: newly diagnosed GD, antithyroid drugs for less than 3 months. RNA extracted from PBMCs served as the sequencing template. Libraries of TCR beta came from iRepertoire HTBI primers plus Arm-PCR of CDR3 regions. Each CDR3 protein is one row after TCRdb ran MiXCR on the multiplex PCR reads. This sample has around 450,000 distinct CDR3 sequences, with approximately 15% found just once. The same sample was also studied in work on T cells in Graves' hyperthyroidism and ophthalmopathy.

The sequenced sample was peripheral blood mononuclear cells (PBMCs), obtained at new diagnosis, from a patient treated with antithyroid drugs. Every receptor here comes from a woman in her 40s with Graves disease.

CDR3 DNA: TGTGCCAGCAGTTACACGGGGTACGATGAGCAGTTCTTC. Its translation: CASSYTGYDEQFF. J is TRBJ2-1 and V is TRBV6-2 or TRBV6-3; D possibly corresponds to TRBD2 (5 bases). The V gene lost 2 bases and the J gene lost 8 bases, with 10 bases spanning the gap. Germline V CDR1 and CDR2: MNHEY, SVGEGT. The CDR3 has 13 amino acids.

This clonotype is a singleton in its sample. The CDR3 protein is CASSLQGQSTEAFF. CDR3 DNA sequence: TGCGCCAGCAGCTTGCAGGGCCAGAGCACTGAAGCTTTCTTT. The rearrangement joins TRBV5-1 to TRBJ1-1; a weak D match, TRBD1 (5 bases). Germline V lookup: CDR1 SGHRS, CDR2 YFSETQ. The CDR3 extends over 14 amino acids. V gave up 1 base and J gave up 4 bases, with 11 bases separating them.

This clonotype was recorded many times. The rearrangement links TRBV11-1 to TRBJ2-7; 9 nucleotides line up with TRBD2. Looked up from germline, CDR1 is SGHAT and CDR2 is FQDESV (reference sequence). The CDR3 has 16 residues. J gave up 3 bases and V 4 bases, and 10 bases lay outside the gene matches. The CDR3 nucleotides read TGTGCCAGCAGCTCTTCCGCTAGCGGGGACTTCTACGAGCAGTACTTC. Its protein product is CASSSSASGDFYEQYF.

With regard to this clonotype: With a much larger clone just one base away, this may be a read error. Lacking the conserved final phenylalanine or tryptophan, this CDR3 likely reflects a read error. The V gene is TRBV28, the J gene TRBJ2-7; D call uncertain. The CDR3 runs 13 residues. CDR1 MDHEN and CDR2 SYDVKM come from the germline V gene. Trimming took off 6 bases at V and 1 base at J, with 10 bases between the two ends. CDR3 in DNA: TGTGCCAGCAGCCCTCAGGATTCCTACGAGCAGTACTTA. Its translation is CASSPQDSYEQYL.

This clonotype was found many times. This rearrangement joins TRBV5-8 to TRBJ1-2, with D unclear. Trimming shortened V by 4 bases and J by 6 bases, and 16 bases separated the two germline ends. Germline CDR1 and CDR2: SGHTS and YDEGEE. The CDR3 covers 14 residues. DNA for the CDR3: TGTGCCAGCAGCCCAGTGGCAGGTCAAGATGGCTACACCTTC. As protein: CASSPVAGQDGYTF.

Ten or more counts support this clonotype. The DNA of the CDR3 is TGTGCCAGCTCACCACCGGGTCCTACCTACGAGCAGTACTTC. It yields the protein CASSPPGPTYEQYF. This chain links TRBV18 with TRBJ2-7; D unclear. The CDR3 is 14 residues long. Germline-derived CDR1 and CDR2 are KGHSH and LQKENI. V was cut by 0 bases and J by 2 bases, with 8 bases left in between.

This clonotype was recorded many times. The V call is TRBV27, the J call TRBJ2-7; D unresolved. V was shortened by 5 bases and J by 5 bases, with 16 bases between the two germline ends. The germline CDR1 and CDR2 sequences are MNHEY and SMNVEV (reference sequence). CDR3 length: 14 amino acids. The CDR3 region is CASSALMPFDEQYF. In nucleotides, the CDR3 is TGTGCCAGCAGTGCCCTTATGCCTTTCGACGAGCAGTACTTC.

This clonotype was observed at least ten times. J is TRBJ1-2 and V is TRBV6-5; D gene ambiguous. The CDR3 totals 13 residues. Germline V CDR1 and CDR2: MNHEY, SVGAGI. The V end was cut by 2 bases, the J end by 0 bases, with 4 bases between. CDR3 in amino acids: CASSYRANYGYTF. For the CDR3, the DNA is TGTGCCAGCAGTTACAGGGCTAACTATGGCTACACCTTC.

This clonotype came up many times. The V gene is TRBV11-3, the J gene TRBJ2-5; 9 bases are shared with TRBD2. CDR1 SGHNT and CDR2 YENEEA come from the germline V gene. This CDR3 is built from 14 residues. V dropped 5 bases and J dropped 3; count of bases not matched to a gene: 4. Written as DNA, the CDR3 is TGTGCCAGCAGCCCTAGGACTAGCGAAGAGACCCAGTACTTC. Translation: CASSPRTSEETQYF. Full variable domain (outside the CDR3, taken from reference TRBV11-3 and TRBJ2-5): EAGVVQSPRYKIIEKKQPVAFWCNPISGHNTLYWYLQNLGQGPELLIRYENEEAVDDSQLPKDRFSAERLKGVDSTLKIQPAELGDSAVYLCASSPRTSEETQYFGPGTRLLVL.